The 4 T cell receptor beta chains below were found in one sample sequenced in a study of shared clonotypes between healthy human individuals. Assay used: immunoSEQ multiplex PCR; TCRdb lists only in-frame clones, some missing. Altogether about 480,000 clones are present, 79% being singletons, with the ten largest covering 10% to 15%. The sequencing sample was made of PBMCs. These receptors were collected from a woman between 40 and 50 years old in good health. Some clones in this sample may be carry-over from other donors' samples.

The count of this clone is one. A much larger clone lies one base from this, so it may be a read error. The V and J genes are TRBV7-2 and TRBJ2-7; D uncertain. This CDR3 is 11 amino acids long. V lost 4 bases to trimming and J lost 3 bases, with 4 bases between them. The germline gives CDR1 SGHTA, CDR2 FQGNSA. The CDR3 DNA sequence: TGTGCCAGCAGCTCCTACTACGAGCAGTACTTC. Translated, it gives CASSSYYEQYF.

The chain links TRBV11-2 to TRBJ2-7, with 9 bases aligning to TRBD2. This CDR3 region has 16 residues. Unmatched junction bases numbered 19, after V lost 5 bases and J lost 11 bases. CDR1 SGHAT and CDR2 FQNNGV come from the germline V gene. CDR3 protein: CASSTPGGSGRLPKYF. The CDR3 DNA reads as TGTGCCAGCAGCACCCCCGGGGGAAGCGGGAGGCTCCCAAAGTACTTC.

J is TRBJ1-5 and V is TRBV4-1, with unresolved D. CDR1 is MGHRA, CDR2 YSYEKL, per germline. The CDR3 covers 15 residues. The ends were cut back, 0 bases at V and 9 bases at J, with 15 bases in the middle. The CDR3 is CASSQEGPLPTPQHF. In DNA form, the CDR3 reads TGCGCCAGCAGCCAAGAAGGTCCACTACCGACGCCCCAGCATTTT.

This chain uses TRBV7-9 with TRBJ1-4, with D unresolved. Germline lookup yields CDR1 SEHNR and CDR2 FQNEAQ (reference sequence). This CDR3 has 14 residues. Trimming removed 1 base at V and 2 bases at J, with 5 bases between. For the CDR3, the DNA is TGTGCCAGCAGCTTAGAGTGGACTAATGAAAAACTGTTTTTT. This codes for CASSLEWTNEKLFF.